Listed here are 20 T cell receptor beta chains from one sample, sequenced in a study of cytomegalovirus exposure and HLA in healthy donors. This PCR relied on a set of 60 Vbeta primers and 13 Jbeta primers. The protocol was immunoSEQ multiplex PCR, while the TCRdb copy is restricted to in-frame clones and leaves out a portion. This table holds about 130,000 clones, roughly 80% found once. Sample: PBMCs. These receptors were obtained from a woman in her thirties or forties in good health and CMV-seropositive.

This clone was seen more than once but under ten times. The sample holds other DNA sequences that translate to the same CDR3. V gene TRBV5-1 combines with J gene TRBJ2-3; no firm D call. The germline gives CDR1 SGHRS, CDR2 YFSETQ. The CDR3 has 12 amino acids. Trimming pared 5 bases from V and 5 bases from J, leaving 9 bases between. The CDR3 reads CASSLPGDTQYF. The CDR3 bases are TGCGCCAGCAGTCTACCGGGAGATACGCAGTATTTT.

The chain links TRBV7-6 to TRBJ1-6; D gene unclear. This CDR3 spans 15 amino acids. The ends were cut back, 1 base at V and 6 bases at J, with 10 bases in the middle. Germline V gene sequence: CDR1 SGHVS, CDR2 FNYEAQ. This chain's CDR3 is CASSLDPSSNSPLHF. The CDR3, as DNA: TGTGCCAGCAGCTTAGATCCGAGCTCTAATTCACCCCTCCACTTT.

This chain links TRBV4-3 with TRBJ1-4; no clear D gene. This CDR3 is built from 15 residues. The germline V gene has CDR1 LGHNA and CDR2 YSLEER. V lost 0 bases to trimming and J lost 7 bases, with 12 bases between them. Here the CDR3 DNA reads TGCGCCAGCAGCCAAGAGAGGGCTGCCGGTGAAAAACTGTTTTTT. Translated, it gives CASSQERAAGEKLFF.

The gene calls are TRBV11-2 and TRBJ1-2, with unresolved D. V dropped 0 bases and J dropped 4 bases, with 9 bases sitting between them. Germline-derived CDR1 and CDR2 are SGHAT and FQNNGV. There are 14 residues in the CDR3. CDR3 DNA sequence: TGTGCCAGCAGCTTAGAACCGGGGTCCTATGGCTACACCTTC. It codes for CASSLEPGSYGYTF. Full variable domain (outside the CDR3, taken from reference TRBV11-2 and TRBJ1-2): EAGVAQSPRYKIIEKRQSVAFWCNPISGHATLYWYQQILGQGPKLLIQFQNNGVVDDSQLPKDRFSAERLKGVDSTLKIQPAKLEDSAVYLCASSLEPGSYGYTFGSGTRLTVV.

The chain has TRBV28 and TRBJ2-3, with TRBD1 matching 10 bases. This CDR3 has 15 residues. V dropped 7 bases and J dropped 3; count of bases not matched to a gene: 7. The germline gives CDR1 MDHEN, CDR2 SYDVKM. The CDR3 region is CASKSRGQGTDTQYF. The CDR3 DNA reads as TGTGCCAGCAAGAGTAGGGGACAGGGGACAGATACGCAGTATTTT.

The J gene is TRBJ2-6, the V gene TRBV18; no definite D call. The germline CDR1 and CDR2 sequences are KGHSH and LQKENI. The length of the CDR3 is 16 residues. Trimming removed 1 base at V and 0 bases at J, with 7 bases between. CDR3 region: CASSPRASSGANVLTF. The CDR3 DNA follows: TGTGCCAGCTCACCACGAGCAAGCTCTGGGGCCAACGTCCTGACTTTC.

In its sample, this clone was seen once. The rearrangement links TRBV6-5 to TRBJ1-2, with 9 bases aligning to TRBD1. The CDR3 loop spans 14 amino acids. V lost 6 bases, J lost 7 bases, and 9 bases stayed unmatched. CDR1 and CDR2 (germline): MNHEY, SVGAGI. The CDR3 bases are TGTGCCAGCAGACGGGGGGACAGGGAAGCTGGCTACACCTTC. It translates to CASRRGDREAGYTF.

V and J are TRBV7-3 and TRBJ1-1; D perhaps matches TRBD1 (6 bases). CDR1 and CDR2 from the germline V gene are SGHTA and FQGTGA. There are 13 residues in the CDR3. V lost 2 bases to trimming and J lost 4 bases, with 8 bases between them. This CDR3 is CASSLEQGTEAFF. The CDR3 DNA follows: TGTGCCAGCAGCTTAGAACAGGGCACTGAAGCTTTCTTT.

This chain's CDR3 is CASRGGMNTEAFF. CDR3 in DNA: TGTGCCAGCAGGGGAGGGATGAACACTGAAGCTTTCTTT. V gene TRBV7-8 combines with J gene TRBJ1-1, with D uncertain. Trimming cost V 6 bases and J 0 bases, with 8 bases left between them. This CDR3 is built from 13 residues. CDR1 and CDR2 (germline): SGHVS, FQNEAQ.

This CDR3 reads CARDTRVQYF. In nucleotides, the CDR3 is TGTGCCAGAGACACCCGCGTGCAGTACTTC. The chain carries TRBV10-3 and TRBJ2-7, with D hard to call. Germline V CDR1 and CDR2: ENHRY, SYGVKD. Trimming removed 10 bases at V and 9 bases at J, with 13 bases between. CDR3 size: 10 residues.

The chain recombines TRBV30 with TRBJ1-2; no clear D gene. From germline, CDR1 is GTSNPN and CDR2 SVGIG (reference sequence). V was shortened by 2 bases and J by 13 bases, with 14 bases between the two germline ends. The CDR3 runs to 11 residues. The CDR3, as DNA: TGTGCCTGGAGTTCAGTTGATACGTCCACCTTC. It specifies CAWSSVDTSTF.

The chain uses TRBV4-3 and TRBJ1-4; 8 positions match TRBD1. V lost 2 bases and J lost 3; bases outside the gene matches: 8. This CDR3 spans 17 amino acids. In germline, CDR1 is LGHNA, CDR2 YSLEER. CDR3 bases: TGCGCCAGCAGCCAAACCACAGGGGGGCGGCCTAATGAAAAACTGTTTTTT. Translation: CASSQTTGGRPNEKLFF.

V gene TRBV30 combines with J gene TRBJ2-1; D is perhaps TRBD2 (6 bases). Germline CDR1 reads GTSNPN; CDR2 reads SVGIG (reference sequence). The CDR3 is 14 residues long. V was shortened by 0 bases and J by 6 bases, with 12 bases between the two germline ends. CDR3 amino acids: CAWSVAGGGNEQFF. In nucleotides, the CDR3 is TGTGCCTGGAGTGTAGCGGGTGGGGGCAATGAGCAGTTCTTC.

This clone showed up just a few times. The rearrangement uses TRBV7-2 and TRBJ1-2; 10 bases map to TRBD1. Germline CDR1 is SGHTA and CDR2 is FQGNSA. J lost 5 bases, V lost 5 bases, and 5 bases had no gene match. CDR3 length: 14 amino acids. CDR3 nucleotide sequence: TGTGCCAGCAGCGCCGACAGGGGGCGGTATGGCTACACCTTC. This translates into CASSADRGRYGYTF.

The gene calls are TRBV30 and TRBJ2-4; 8 positions agree with TRBD2. Germline values: CDR1 GTSNPN, CDR2 SVGIG (reference sequence). The CDR3 consists of 15 residues. The ends lost 3 bases at V and 13 bases at J; junction bases unmatched: 17. The CDR3: CAWRTPGLATEGQYF. The CDR3 coding sequence is TGTGCCTGGAGAACCCCCGGACTAGCCACAGAAGGGCAGTACTTC. The variable domain in full, completed from reference TRBV30 and TRBJ2-4, reads SQTIHQWPATLVQPVGSPLSLECTVEGTSNPNLYWYRQAAGRGLQLLFYSVGIGQISSEVPQNLSASRPQDRQFILSSKKLLLSDSGFYLCAWRTPGLATEGQYFGAGTRLSVL.

On this clone: The germline gene is not matched at one end of the junction; a read error may be the cause. This sequence joins TRBV28 and TRBJ1-6; D is possibly TRBD1 (5 bases). This CDR3 region has 12 residues. Germline lookup yields CDR1 MDHEN and CDR2 SYDVKM. The CDR3: CASRLGGGDATF. In DNA, the CDR3 is TGTGCCAGCAGACTTGGTGGGGGGGACGCAACTTTT.

The chain uses TRBV19 and TRBJ1-1; D is unresolved. CDR3 length: 14 amino acids. V was cut by 4 bases and J by 1 base, with 10 bases left in between. Germline CDR1 is LNHDA and CDR2 is SQIVND (reference sequence). The CDR3 here is CASSKARGNTEAFF. DNA of the CDR3: TGTGCCAGTAGTAAGGCGAGAGGGAACACTGAAGCTTTCTTT.

The chain couples TRBV4-2 to TRBJ2-1, with no clear D. The length of the CDR3 is 14 residues. Per germline, CDR1 LGHNA and CDR2 YNFKEQ. Deletions cut 0 bases from V and 2 bases from J, with 5 bases between. CDR3 nucleotides: TGTGCCAGCAGCCAAGATACGGCCTACAATGAGCAGTTCTTC. Translation gives CASSQDTAYNEQFF.

This clone appeared a few times. The chain recombines TRBV10-3 with TRBJ1-2; D is unresolved. Germline V gene lookup returns CDR1 ENHRY and CDR2 SYGVKD. The V end was cut by 6 bases, the J end by 0 bases, with 17 bases between. This CDR3 is built from 16 residues. CDR3: CAIRSGADGANYGYTF. As DNA, the CDR3 is TGTGCCATCAGGAGTGGAGCGGACGGAGCTAACTATGGCTACACCTTC.

Concerning this clone itself: Other DNA sequences in this sample translate to the same CDR3. The chain uses TRBV18 and TRBJ2-7, with 11 bases lining up with TRBD1. This CDR3 contains 14 residues. Trimming took 4 bases from V and 4 from J; bases not matched to a gene: 3. The germline CDR1 and CDR2 sequences are KGHSH and LQKENI. The CDR3 loop reads CASSQGTGGYEQYF. The CDR3 DNA reads as TGTGCCAGCTCACAGGGGACAGGGGGTTACGAGCAGTACTTC.